Each of the 32 T cell receptor beta chains below was sequenced from the same sample in a study of cytomegalovirus exposure and HLA in healthy donors. The PCR used 60 Vbeta and 13 Jbeta primers. Only in-frame clones appear in the TCRdb table, and some are missing; sequencing was by immunoSEQ multiplex PCR. The sample has 120,000 or so clones, approximately 72% seen once; the top ten hold 1.5% to 1.9%. The sample taken for sequencing was PBMCs. The receptors here all came from a man between 18 and 35 years old in good health and CMV-seronegative.

V usage is TRBV27 and J usage is TRBJ1-3; 8 bases agree with TRBD1. Germline CDR1 MNHEY, CDR2 SMNVEV (reference sequence). CDR3 size: 16 residues. J lost 2 bases, V lost 5 bases, and 8 bases had no gene match. CDR3 sequence: CASSPRTGSTGNTIYF. CDR3 nucleotides: TGTGCCAGCAGTCCCCGGACAGGGTCGACTGGAAACACCATATATTTT.

The V and J genes are TRBV6-5 and TRBJ1-2; TRBD1 matches at 10 bases. The CDR3 spans 15 residues. The germline gives CDR1 MNHEY, CDR2 SVGAGI. V lost 6 bases, J lost 7 bases, and 11 bases stayed unmatched. The CDR3, as DNA: TGTGCCAGCAGGCCACCCCCGGGACAGGGGTTTGGCTACACCTTC. The encoded protein is CASRPPPGQGFGYTF.

Comment on this clone: This sample also contains other DNA sequences that code for the same CDR3. The V and J genes are TRBV5-1 and TRBJ1-1; 8 bases fit TRBD1. The V segment lost 2 bases and the J segment 3 bases; nucleotides outside the gene matches: 3. The CDR3 runs to 14 residues. Germline V lookup: CDR1 SGHRS, CDR2 YFSETQ. This CDR3 reads CASSLAGGYTEAFF. The DNA for the CDR3 is TGCGCCAGCAGCTTAGCAGGGGGCTACACTGAAGCTTTCTTT.

The J gene is TRBJ2-1, the V gene TRBV9; 11 nucleotides align to TRBD2. Per the germline V gene, CDR1 is SGDLS and CDR2 is YYNGEE. The CDR3 spans 14 residues. The V gene end was trimmed by 3 bases and the J gene end by 12 bases; junction bases not matched to a gene: 8. DNA for the CDR3: TGTGCCAGCAGCGGATTAGCGGGGGGGCATCGGCAGTTCTTC. Residues: CASSGLAGGHRQFF.

The chain couples TRBV5-4 to TRBJ2-7, with TRBD1 matching 9 bases. The CDR3 runs to 13 residues. CDR1 is SGHNT and CDR2 is YYREEE in the germline V gene (reference sequence). V was clipped by 3 bases and J by 3 bases; unmatched bases: 1. Here the CDR3 reads CASSSGQGYEQYF. DNA for the CDR3: TGTGCCAGCAGCTCGGGACAGGGCTACGAGCAGTACTTC.

This clone turned up a few times. The chain is built from TRBV10-3 and TRBJ2-1; D possibly corresponds to TRBD1 (6 bases). V was trimmed by 5 bases and J by 6 bases, leaving 8 bases between them. This CDR3 comprises 12 residues. In germline, CDR1 is ENHRY, CDR2 SYGVKD. In nucleotides, the CDR3 is TGTGCCATCAGTCAGGGGAGCAATGAGCAGTTCTTC. It translates to CAISQGSNEQFF.

The V and J genes are TRBV28 and TRBJ2-7, with 12 positions matching TRBD2. CDR3 length: 15 residues. CDR1 and CDR2 from the germline V gene are MDHEN and SYDVKM. V trimming: 5 bases; J trimming: 2 bases; junction bases outside the gene matches: 4. This chain's CDR3 is CASSMWTSGTYEQYF. The DNA for the CDR3 is TGTGCCAGCAGTATGTGGACTAGCGGGACCTACGAGCAGTACTTC. Complete variable domain (other parts from reference TRBV28 and TRBJ2-7): DVKVTQSSRYLVKRTGEKVFLECVQDMDHENMFWYRQDPGLGLRLIYFSYDVKMKEKGDIPEGYSVSREKKERFSLILESASTNQTSMYLCASSMWTSGTYEQYFGPGTRLTVT.

The V gene is TRBV27, the J gene TRBJ1-2; D possibly corresponds to TRBD1 (5 bases). Trimming cost V 5 bases and J 4 bases, with 17 bases left between them. CDR3 size: 15 residues. The V gene's germline CDR1 is MNHEY and CDR2 SMNVEV (reference sequence). CDR3 in DNA: TGTGCCAGCAGTCCCTACACGGACATCGGCTATGGCTACACCTTC. Amino acid sequence: CASSPYTDIGYGYTF.

This chain joins TRBV11-2 and TRBJ1-1; 8 nucleotides match TRBD1. V dropped 5 bases and J dropped 0; count of bases not matched to a gene: 5. The CDR3 sequence is 15 residues long. Looked up from germline, CDR1 is SGHAT and CDR2 is FQNNGV. DNA for the CDR3: TGTGCCAGCAGCCAACGGACAGGGATGAACACTGAAGCTTTCTTT. Protein product: CASSQRTGMNTEAFF.

The V and J genes are TRBV7-6 and TRBJ2-5; D unclear. V was trimmed by 4 bases and J by 2 bases, leaving 8 bases between them. Germline V gene sequence: CDR1 SGHVS, CDR2 FNYEAQ. CDR3 length equals 13 residues. Here the CDR3 reads CASSSSLQETQYF. CDR3 DNA sequence: TGTGCCAGCAGCTCATCCCTACAAGAGACCCAGTACTTC.

The gene calls are TRBV10-2 and TRBJ1-1, with 9 bases fitting TRBD1. Trimming removed 5 bases from V and 5 bases from J; junction bases left unmatched: 6. This CDR3 region has 14 residues. Germline loops: CDR1 WSHSY, CDR2 SAAADI. The CDR3 DNA is TGCGCCAGCAGTCAACAGGGGGCGAATACTGAAGCTTTCTTT. It specifies CASSQQGANTEAFF.

V and J are TRBV28 and TRBJ1-4; the D gene is possibly TRBD1 (5 bases). This CDR3 comprises 14 residues. Germline V lookup: CDR1 MDHEN, CDR2 SYDVKM. The V gene lost 6 bases and the J gene lost 7 bases, with 15 bases spanning the gap. The CDR3: CASRTRVGREKLFF. The CDR3 region has the DNA TGTGCCAGCAGAACCAGGGTGGGGCGTGAAAAACTGTTTTTT.

The CDR3 here is CASSPVQGMAFF. In DNA, the CDR3 is TGTGCCAGCAGCCCTGTACAGGGTATGGCTTTCTTT. V usage is TRBV7-2 and J usage is TRBJ1-1; a weak D match, TRBD1 (6 bases). This CDR3 spans 12 amino acids. Germline values: CDR1 SGHTA, CDR2 FQGNSA. V was cut by 5 bases and J by 11 bases, with 15 bases left in between.

V gene TRBV10-3 combines with J gene TRBJ2-2; 10 bases align to TRBD2. The germline V gene encodes CDR1 ENHRY and CDR2 SYGVKD. This CDR3 has 14 residues. The V segment lost 6 bases and the J segment 6 bases; nucleotides outside the gene matches: 4. For the CDR3, the DNA is TGTGCCATCAGGAGCGGGGGGGCTGCCGGGGAGCTGTTTTTT. Translated: CAIRSGGAAGELFF.

The V and J genes are TRBV9 and TRBJ2-1; no definite D call. Trimming removed 2 bases at V and 1 base at J, with 16 bases between. The germline CDR1 and CDR2 sequences are SGDLS and YYNGEE. The CDR3 runs to 17 residues. CDR3 sequence reads: CASSVSPLPPSYNEQFF. The CDR3 DNA reads as TGTGCCAGCAGCGTTTCCCCCCTACCCCCATCCTACAATGAGCAGTTCTTC.

CDR3 DNA sequence: TGTGCCAGCAGCTCATACAGGGGTAACACTGAAGCTTTCTTT. Translated, it gives CASSSYRGNTEAFF. This chain uses TRBV7-8 with TRBJ1-1; 7 nucleotides align to TRBD1. With 4 bases clipped from V and 2 bases from J, the junction kept 4 bases outside the gene matches. The CDR3 spans 14 residues. Germline CDR1 SGHVS, CDR2 FQNEAQ.

Notes on this clone: The junction and the germline gene differ at one end; a read error may be behind it. This chain links TRBV25-1 with TRBJ2-4, with a possible D match to TRBD1 (6 bases). This CDR3 comprises 13 residues. Germline V gene sequence: CDR1 MGHDK, CDR2 SYGVNS. The CDR3 nucleotides are TGTGCCAACAGTACACAGGGAACGAACATTCAGTACTTC. Its translation: CANSTQGTNIQYF.

This CDR3 is CASSRTGYNSPLHF. CDR3 bases: TGTGCCAGCAGTCGGACAGGCTATAATTCACCCCTCCACTTT. The rearrangement joins TRBV2 to TRBJ1-6, with 7 bases matching TRBD1. The CDR3 totals 14 residues. Trimming at V came to 5 bases and at J to 3 bases, leaving 1 base not matched to a gene. The V gene's germline CDR1 is SNHLY and CDR2 FYNNEI.

With regard to this clone: The junction differs from germline at one of its ends, possibly a read error. V and J are TRBV5-4 and TRBJ2-5, with 10 bases matching TRBD2. The CDR3 covers 16 residues. Per the germline V gene, CDR1 is SGHNT and CDR2 is YYREEE (reference sequence). CDR3 DNA sequence: TGTGCCCGCAGCCGCGTAGCGGGAGGCCACCAAGAGACCCAGTACTTC. Its protein product is CARSRVAGGHQETQYF.

The rearrangement joins TRBV2 to TRBJ2-3, with TRBD2 matching 15 bases. Germline V gene lookup returns CDR1 SNHLY and CDR2 FYNNEI. Trimming removed 4 bases from V and 4 bases from J; junction bases left unmatched: 3. This CDR3 spans 16 amino acids. The CDR3 sequence is CASSGGTSGRSDTQYF. The DNA for the CDR3 is TGTGCCAGCAGTGGGGGGACTAGCGGGAGGTCAGATACGCAGTATTTT.

This clone was seen only once. This rearrangement joins TRBV20-1 to TRBJ2-1; TRBD1 might be the D (5 bases). V lost 6 bases and J lost 3, with 6 bases in between. The CDR3 consists of 11 residues. Germline values: CDR1 DFQATT, CDR2 SNEGSKA (reference sequence). In nucleotides, the CDR3 is TGCAGTGCCAGGGACTACAATGAGCAGTTCTTC. It codes for CSARDYNEQFF.

The gene calls are TRBV28 and TRBJ2-7; 7 bases are a match to TRBD2. Germline trimming cut 5 bases from V and 11 bases from J; bases unmatched to any gene: 18. Per germline, CDR1 MDHEN and CDR2 SYDVKM. The CDR3 sequence is 15 residues long. For the CDR3, the DNA is TGTGCCAGCAGTCCCACCGGGGAGGGCTGGGTCGACGAGTACTTC. Its protein product is CASSPTGEGWVDEYF. Full variable domain (outside the CDR3, taken from reference TRBV28 and TRBJ2-7): DVKVTQSSRYLVKRTGEKVFLECVQDMDHENMFWYRQDPGLGLRLIYFSYDVKMKEKGDIPEGYSVSREKKERFSLILESASTNQTSMYLCASSPTGEGWVDEYFGPGTRLTVT.

Concerning this clone: An end of the junction differs from the germline gene, which may be a read error. The chain uses TRBV30 and TRBJ1-2, with a weak D call TRBD1 (6 bases). Germline values: CDR1 GTSNPN, CDR2 SVGIG (reference sequence). There are 13 residues in the CDR3. CDR3 nucleotide sequence: TGTGCCTGGAACCCCGGGAACCCGGGGGGCTACCCCTTC. It specifies CAWNPGNPGGYPF. The whole variable domain, filled in from reference TRBV30 and TRBJ1-2, reads SQTIHQWPATLVQPVGSPLSLECTVEGTSNPNLYWYRQAAGRGLQLLFYSVGIGQISSEVPQNLSASRPQDRQFILSSKKLLLSDSGFYLCAWNPGNPGGYPFGSGTRLTVV.

The rearrangement links TRBV7-8 to TRBJ2-7, with TRBD1 matching 9 bases. The CDR3 extends over 15 amino acids. Per germline, CDR1 SGHVS and CDR2 FQNEAQ. After removal of 5 bases from V and 7 bases from J, the junction contained 12 bases not matched to a gene. The CDR3 loop is CASSQAGTGLREQYF. The DNA for the CDR3 is TGTGCCAGCAGCCAAGCCGGGACAGGGCTTAGGGAGCAGTACTTC.

The J gene is TRBJ2-6, the V gene TRBV19; 8 bases align to TRBD2. Losses at the gene ends were 3 bases for V and 0 bases for J; bases not matched to a gene: 7. The CDR3 extends over 18 amino acids. Germline V gene lookup returns CDR1 LNHDA and CDR2 SQIVND (reference sequence). Written as DNA, the CDR3 is TGTGCCAGTAGTATCTCGGGGGGGTGGTTCTCTGGGGCCAACGTCCTGACTTTC. This encodes CASSISGGWFSGANVLTF.

This chain joins TRBV19 and TRBJ2-1; 15 positions agree with TRBD2. CDR3 length: 15 residues. J gave up 9 bases and V 5 bases, and 5 bases lay outside the gene matches. CDR1 LNHDA and CDR2 SQIVND come from the germline V gene (reference sequence). The CDR3 region is CASSAGTSGRREQFF. The CDR3 nucleotides are TGTGCCAGTAGTGCCGGGACTAGCGGGAGGCGTGAGCAGTTCTTC.

This clone was seen once. One end of the junction is discordant with germline, which a read error may explain. V usage is TRBV9 and J usage is TRBJ1-1; maybe TRBD1 (6 bases). The CDR3 has 16 residues. Germline V CDR1 and CDR2: SGDLS, YYNGEE. In DNA, the CDR3 is TGTGCCCGCAGCGTAGGGCCCAGGGGCGTCGGCACTGAAGCTTTCTTT. Its protein product is CARSVGPRGVGTEAFF. Supplemented by reference TRBV9 and TRBJ1-1, the full variable domain reads DSGVTQTPKHLITATGQRVTLRCSPRSGDLSVYWYQQSLDQGLQFLIQYYNGEERAKGNILERFSAQQFPDLHSELNLSSLELGDSALYFCARSVGPRGVGTEAFFGQGTRLTVV.

This sequence joins TRBV6-5 and TRBJ2-2, with 8 bases matching TRBD1. The CDR3 covers 14 residues. V dropped 6 bases and J dropped 7; count of bases not matched to a gene: 7. Per the germline V gene, CDR1 is MNHEY and CDR2 is SVGAGI. The CDR3, as DNA: TGTGCCAGCAGCCGAGGACAGGGTGGCGGGGAGCTGTTTTTT. Translated, it gives CASSRGQGGGELFF.

A few counts support this clone. The chain combines TRBV9 with TRBJ1-3, with D unclear. Germline V gene sequence: CDR1 SGDLS, CDR2 YYNGEE. The CDR3 contains 15 residues. V was trimmed by 5 bases and J by 0 bases, leaving 12 bases between them. CDR3 bases: TGTGCCAGCAGTTTCTTCCCCTCCTCTGGAAACACCATATATTTT. Translated, it gives CASSFFPSSGNTIYF.

The V and J genes are TRBV2 and TRBJ2-1, with unresolved D. Trimming left V 2 bases short and J 0 bases short, with 8 bases between. This CDR3 comprises 15 residues. The germline CDR1 and CDR2 sequences are SNHLY and FYNNEI. The CDR3 is CASSEIPSSYNEQFF. The CDR3 coding sequence is TGTGCCAGCAGTGAAATTCCGAGCTCCTACAATGAGCAGTTCTTC. Combining the CDR3 with reference TRBV2 and TRBJ2-1 gives the whole variable domain EPEVTQTPSHQVTQMGQEVILRCVPISNHLYFYWYRQILGQKVEFLVSFYNNEISEKSEIFDDQFSVERPDGSNFTLKIRSTKLEDSAMYFCASSEIPSSYNEQFFGPGTRLTVL.

J is TRBJ1-4 and V is TRBV5-1, with D possibly TRBD1 on 6 matching bases. The length of the CDR3 is 17 residues. CDR1 and CDR2 from the germline V gene are SGHRS and YFSETQ. V shed 4 bases and J shed 0 bases, with 16 bases lying between them. The CDR3 loop is CASSPRGGTATNEKLFF. The CDR3 DNA is TGCGCCAGCAGCCCGAGGGGGGGGACTGCAACTAATGAAAAACTGTTTTTT.

V and J are TRBV2 and TRBJ1-3, with D possibly matching TRBD1 (6 bases). The CDR3 contains 14 residues. Germline V gene lookup returns CDR1 SNHLY and CDR2 FYNNEI. Trimming stripped 4 bases from V and 3 bases from J, with 10 bases between. The CDR3: CASSGIGGGNTIYF. As DNA, the CDR3 is TGTGCCAGCAGTGGAATAGGGGGTGGAAACACCATATATTTT.